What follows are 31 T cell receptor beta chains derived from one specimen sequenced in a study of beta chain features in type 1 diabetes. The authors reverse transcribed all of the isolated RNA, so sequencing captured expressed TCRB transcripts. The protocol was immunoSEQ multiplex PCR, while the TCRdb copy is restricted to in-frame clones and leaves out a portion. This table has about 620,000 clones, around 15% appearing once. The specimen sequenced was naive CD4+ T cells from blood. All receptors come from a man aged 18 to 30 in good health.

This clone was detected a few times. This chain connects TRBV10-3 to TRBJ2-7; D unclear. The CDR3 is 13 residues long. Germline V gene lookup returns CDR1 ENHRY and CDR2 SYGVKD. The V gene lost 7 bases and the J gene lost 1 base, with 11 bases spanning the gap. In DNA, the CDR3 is TGTGCCATCATGGTGGCGGAGTCCTACGAGCAGTACTTC. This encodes CAIMVAESYEQYF.

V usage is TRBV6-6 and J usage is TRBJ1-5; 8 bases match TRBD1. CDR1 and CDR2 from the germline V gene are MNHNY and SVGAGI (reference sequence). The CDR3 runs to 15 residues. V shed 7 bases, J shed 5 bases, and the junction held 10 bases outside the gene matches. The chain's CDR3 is CASIPAGGSDQPQHF. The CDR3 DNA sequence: TGTGCCAGCATCCCGGCAGGGGGCTCAGATCAGCCCCAGCATTTT.

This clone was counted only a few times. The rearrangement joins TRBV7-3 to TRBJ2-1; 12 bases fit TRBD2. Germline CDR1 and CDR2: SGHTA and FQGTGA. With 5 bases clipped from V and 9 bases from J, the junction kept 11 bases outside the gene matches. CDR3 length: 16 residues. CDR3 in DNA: TGTGCCAGCAGCACGGGGACTAGCGGGCATAGAGGTGAGCAGTTCTTC. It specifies CASSTGTSGHRGEQFF.

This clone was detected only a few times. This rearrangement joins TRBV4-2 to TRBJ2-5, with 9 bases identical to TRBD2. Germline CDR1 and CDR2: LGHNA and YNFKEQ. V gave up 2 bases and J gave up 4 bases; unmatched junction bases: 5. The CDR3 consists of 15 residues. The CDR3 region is CASSQHPTSGETQYF. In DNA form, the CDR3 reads TGTGCCAGCAGCCAACACCCGACTAGCGGAGAGACCCAGTACTTC.

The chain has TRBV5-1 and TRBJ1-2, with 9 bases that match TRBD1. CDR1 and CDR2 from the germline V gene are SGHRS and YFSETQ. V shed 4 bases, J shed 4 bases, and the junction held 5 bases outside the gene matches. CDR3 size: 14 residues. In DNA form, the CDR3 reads TGCGCCAGCAGCCTGGGACAGGGCTTCTATGGCTACACCTTC. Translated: CASSLGQGFYGYTF.

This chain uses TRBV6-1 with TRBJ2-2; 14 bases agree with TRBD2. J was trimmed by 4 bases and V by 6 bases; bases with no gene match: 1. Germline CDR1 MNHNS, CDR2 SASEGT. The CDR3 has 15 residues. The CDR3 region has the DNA TGTGCCAGCAGAGGACTAGCGGGAGGCACCGGGGAGCTGTTTTTT. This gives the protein CASRGLAGGTGELFF.

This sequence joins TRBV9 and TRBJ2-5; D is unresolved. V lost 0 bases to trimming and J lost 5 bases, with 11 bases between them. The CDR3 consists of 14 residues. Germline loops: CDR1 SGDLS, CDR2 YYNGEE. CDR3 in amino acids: CASSVAGYSETQYF. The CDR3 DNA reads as TGTGCCAGCAGCGTAGCCGGCTACAGTGAGACCCAGTACTTC.

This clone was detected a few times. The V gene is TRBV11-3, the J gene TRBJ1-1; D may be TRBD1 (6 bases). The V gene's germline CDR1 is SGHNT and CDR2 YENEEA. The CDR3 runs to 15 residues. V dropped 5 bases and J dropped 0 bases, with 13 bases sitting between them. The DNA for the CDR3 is TGTGCCAGCAGCCGGGAGGGGGGTATGAACACTGAAGCTTTCTTT. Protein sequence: CASSREGGMNTEAFF.

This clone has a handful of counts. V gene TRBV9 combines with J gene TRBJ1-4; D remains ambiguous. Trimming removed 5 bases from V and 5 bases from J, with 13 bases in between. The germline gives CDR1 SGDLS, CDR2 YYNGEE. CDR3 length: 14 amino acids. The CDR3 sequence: CASSRGQLNEKLFF. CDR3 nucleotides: TGTGCCAGCAGTAGAGGGCAGTTAAATGAAAAACTGTTTTTT.

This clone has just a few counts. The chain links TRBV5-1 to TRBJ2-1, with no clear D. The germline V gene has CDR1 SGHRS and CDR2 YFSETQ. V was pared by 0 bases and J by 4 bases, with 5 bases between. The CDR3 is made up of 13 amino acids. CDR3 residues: CASSLVQYNEQFF. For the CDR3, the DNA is TGCGCCAGCAGCTTGGTTCAGTACAATGAGCAGTTCTTC.

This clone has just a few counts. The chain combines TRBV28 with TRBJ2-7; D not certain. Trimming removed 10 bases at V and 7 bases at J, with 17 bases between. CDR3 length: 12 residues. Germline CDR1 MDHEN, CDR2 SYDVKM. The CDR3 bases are TGTGCCACCCAGCCCCCAGGAAGTGAGCAGTACTTC. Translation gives CATQPPGSEQYF.

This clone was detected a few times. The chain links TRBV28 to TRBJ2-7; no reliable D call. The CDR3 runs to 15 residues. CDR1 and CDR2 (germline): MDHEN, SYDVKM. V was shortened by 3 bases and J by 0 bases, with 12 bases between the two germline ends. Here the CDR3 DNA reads TGTGCCAGCAGTTTGTCGACACTAAGCTCCTACGAGCAGTACTTC. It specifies CASSLSTLSSYEQYF.

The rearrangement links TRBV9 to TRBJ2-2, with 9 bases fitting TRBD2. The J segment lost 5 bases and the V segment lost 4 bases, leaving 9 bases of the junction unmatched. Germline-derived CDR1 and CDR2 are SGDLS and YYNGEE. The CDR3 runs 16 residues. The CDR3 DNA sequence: TGTGCCAGCAGCCCCGCCCCAGCGGGAGGAACCGGGGAGCTGTTTTTT. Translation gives CASSPAPAGGTGELFF.

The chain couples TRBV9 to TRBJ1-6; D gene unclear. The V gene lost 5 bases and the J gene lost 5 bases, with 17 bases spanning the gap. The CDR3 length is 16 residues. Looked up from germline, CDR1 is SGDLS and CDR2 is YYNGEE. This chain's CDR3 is CASSADRTQHNSPLHF. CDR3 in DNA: TGTGCCAGCAGTGCCGATCGGACGCAGCATAATTCACCCCTCCACTTT.

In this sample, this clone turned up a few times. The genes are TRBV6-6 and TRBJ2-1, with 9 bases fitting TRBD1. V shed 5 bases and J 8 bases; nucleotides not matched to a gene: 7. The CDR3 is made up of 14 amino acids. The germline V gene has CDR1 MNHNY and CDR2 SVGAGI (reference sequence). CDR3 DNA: TGTGCCAGCAGTAAAGGGACAGGGATCCATGAGCAGTTCTTC. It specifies CASSKGTGIHEQFF.

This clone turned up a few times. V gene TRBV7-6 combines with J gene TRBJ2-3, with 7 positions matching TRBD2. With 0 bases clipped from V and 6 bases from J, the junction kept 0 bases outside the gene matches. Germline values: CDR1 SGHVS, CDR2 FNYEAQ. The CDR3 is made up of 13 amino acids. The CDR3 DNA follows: TGTGCCAGCAGCTTAGCGCGGGGGGATACGCAGTATTTT. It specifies CASSLARGDTQYF.

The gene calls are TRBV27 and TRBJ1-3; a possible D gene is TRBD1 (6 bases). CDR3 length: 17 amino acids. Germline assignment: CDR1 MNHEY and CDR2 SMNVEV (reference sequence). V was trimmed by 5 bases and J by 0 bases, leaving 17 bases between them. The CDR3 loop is CASSPRTAPSSGNTIYF. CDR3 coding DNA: TGTGCCAGCAGTCCGCGGACAGCGCCGAGCTCTGGAAACACCATATATTTT.

The CDR3 DNA sequence: TGTGCCAGCCGGATACCTTGGAAGTACAATGAGCAGTTCTTC. It codes for CASRIPWKYNEQFF. The chain couples TRBV7-2 to TRBJ2-1; D remains ambiguous. CDR3 length: 14 residues. Germline assignment: CDR1 SGHTA and CDR2 FQGNSA. Trimming shortened V by 8 bases and J by 4 bases, and 15 bases separated the two germline ends.

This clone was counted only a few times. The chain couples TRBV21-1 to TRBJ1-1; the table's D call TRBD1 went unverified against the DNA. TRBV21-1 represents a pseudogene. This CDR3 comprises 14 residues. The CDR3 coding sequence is TGTGCCAGCGAAGGGACATCTACGAACACTGAAGCTTTCTTT. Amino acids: CASEGTSTNTEAFF.

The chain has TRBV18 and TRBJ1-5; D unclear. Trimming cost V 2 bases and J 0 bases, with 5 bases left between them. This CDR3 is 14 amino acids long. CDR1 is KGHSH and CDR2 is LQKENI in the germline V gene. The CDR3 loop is CASSPDLSNQPQHF. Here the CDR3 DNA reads TGTGCCAGCTCACCAGACCTTAGCAATCAGCCCCAGCATTTT.

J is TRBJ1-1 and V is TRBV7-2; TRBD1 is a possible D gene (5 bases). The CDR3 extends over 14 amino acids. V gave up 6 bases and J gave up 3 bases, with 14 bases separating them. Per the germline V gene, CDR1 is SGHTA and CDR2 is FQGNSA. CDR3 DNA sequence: TGTGCCAGCAGGCAACAGGCAGGGCACACTGAAGCTTTCTTT. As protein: CASRQQAGHTEAFF.

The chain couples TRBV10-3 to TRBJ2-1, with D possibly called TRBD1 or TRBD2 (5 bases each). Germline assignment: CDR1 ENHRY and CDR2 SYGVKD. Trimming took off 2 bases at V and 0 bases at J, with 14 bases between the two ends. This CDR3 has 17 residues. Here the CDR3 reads CAISESWGSNSYNEQFF. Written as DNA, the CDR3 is TGTGCCATCAGTGAGAGTTGGGGGTCCAACTCCTACAATGAGCAGTTCTTC.

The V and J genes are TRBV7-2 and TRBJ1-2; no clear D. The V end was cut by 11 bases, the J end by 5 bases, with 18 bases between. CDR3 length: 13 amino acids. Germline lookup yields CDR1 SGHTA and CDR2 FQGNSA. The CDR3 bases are TGTGCCGGAGATCGGGGTTCTTGGTATGGCTACACCTTC. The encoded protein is CAGDRGSWYGYTF. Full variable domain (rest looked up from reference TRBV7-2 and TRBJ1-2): GAGVSQSPSNKVTEKGKDVELRCDPISGHTALYWYRQSLGQGLEFLIYFQGNSAPDKSGLPSDRFSAERTGGSVSTLTIQRTQQEDSAVYLCAGDRGSWYGYTFGSGTRLTVV.

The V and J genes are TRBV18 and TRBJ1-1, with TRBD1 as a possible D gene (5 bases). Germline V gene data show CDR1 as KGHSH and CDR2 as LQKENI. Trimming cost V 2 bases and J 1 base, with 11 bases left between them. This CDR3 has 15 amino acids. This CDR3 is CASSPATGWNTEAFF. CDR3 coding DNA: TGTGCCAGCTCACCAGCCACAGGATGGAACACTGAAGCTTTCTTT.

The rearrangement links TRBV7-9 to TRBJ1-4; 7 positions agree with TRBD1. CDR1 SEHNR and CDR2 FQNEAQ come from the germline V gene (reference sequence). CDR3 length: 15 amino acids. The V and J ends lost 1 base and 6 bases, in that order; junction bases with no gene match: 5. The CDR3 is CASSLEEGADEKLFF. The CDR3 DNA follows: TGTGCCAGCAGCTTAGAGGAGGGGGCGGATGAAAAACTGTTTTTT.

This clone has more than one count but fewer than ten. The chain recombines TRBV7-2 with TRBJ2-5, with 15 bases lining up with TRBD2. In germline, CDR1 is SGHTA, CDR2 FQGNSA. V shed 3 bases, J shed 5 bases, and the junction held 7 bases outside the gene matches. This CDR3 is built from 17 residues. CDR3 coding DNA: TGTGCCAGCAGCTTCGGACTAGCGGGGGGGCCTTGGGAGACCCAGTACTTC. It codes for CASSFGLAGGPWETQYF. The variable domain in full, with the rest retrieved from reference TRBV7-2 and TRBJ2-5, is GAGVSQSPSNKVTEKGKDVELRCDPISGHTALYWYRQSLGQGLEFLIYFQGNSAPDKSGLPSDRFSAERTGGSVSTLTIQRTQQEDSAVYLCASSFGLAGGPWETQYFGPGTRLLVL.

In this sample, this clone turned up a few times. The CDR3 region has the DNA TGTGCCAGCAGTTCACTAGCGGGAGTCGGAGATACGCAGTATTTT. Protein product: CASSSLAGVGDTQYF. The V call is TRBV6-5, the J call TRBJ2-3; 11 nucleotides align to TRBD2. Unmatched junction bases numbered 5, after V lost 4 bases and J lost 5 bases. Germline V gives CDR1 MNHEY, CDR2 SVGAGI. The CDR3 sequence is 15 residues long.

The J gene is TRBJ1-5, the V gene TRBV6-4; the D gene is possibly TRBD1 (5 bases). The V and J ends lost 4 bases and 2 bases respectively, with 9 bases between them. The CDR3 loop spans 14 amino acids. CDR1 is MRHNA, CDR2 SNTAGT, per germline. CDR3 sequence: CASSAVGGNQPQHF. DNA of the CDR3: TGTGCCAGCAGTGCGGTGGGGGGCAATCAGCCCCAGCATTTT.

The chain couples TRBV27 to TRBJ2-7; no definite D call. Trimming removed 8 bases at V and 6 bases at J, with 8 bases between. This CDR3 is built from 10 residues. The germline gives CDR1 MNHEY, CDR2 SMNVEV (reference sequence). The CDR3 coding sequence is TGTGCCAGCGGTTCTATCGAGCAGTACTTC. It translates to CASGSIEQYF.

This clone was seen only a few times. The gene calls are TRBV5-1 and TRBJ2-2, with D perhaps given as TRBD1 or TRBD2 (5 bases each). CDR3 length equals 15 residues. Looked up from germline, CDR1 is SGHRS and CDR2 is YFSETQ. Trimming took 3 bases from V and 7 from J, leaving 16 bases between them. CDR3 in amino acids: CASSSVAGDGGELFF. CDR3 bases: TGCGCCAGCAGCTCCGTTGCTGGGGACGGCGGGGAGCTGTTTTTT.

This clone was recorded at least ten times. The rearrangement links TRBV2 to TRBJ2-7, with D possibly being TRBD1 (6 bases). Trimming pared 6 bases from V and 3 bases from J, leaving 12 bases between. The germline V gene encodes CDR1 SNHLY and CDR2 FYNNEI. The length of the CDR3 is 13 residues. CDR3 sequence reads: CASSPGAGYEQYF. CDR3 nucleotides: TGTGCCAGCAGCCCAGGGGCGGGCTACGAGCAGTACTTC.